One and the same sample provided the 17 T cell receptor beta chains below, sequenced in a study of T cell clonality in common variable immunodeficiency. The study's findings and limits: Reportedly, TCR beta sequences from common variable immunodeficiency showed fewer deletions and N-nucleotide insertions.

The table came from immunoSEQ multiplex PCR; TCRdb's copy has only in-frame clones and leaves some out. This sample comprises over 15,000 clones, none seen once only. Their antigen targets remain unknown. The sample was peripheral blood mononuclear cells. The source of these receptors is a human donor with common variable immunodeficiency.

About this clone itself: The read terminates 3 residues ahead of where the CDR3 ends, so the germline J gene completes it. The rearrangement uses TRBV6-2 or TRBV6-3 and TRBJ2-7, with D perhaps matching TRBD2 (6 bases). This CDR3 region has 17 residues. CDR1 and CDR2 from the germline V gene are MNHEY and SVGEGT. The V end lost 0 bases, the J end lost 0 bases, and 15 bases lay between the germline ends. CDR3 loop: CASSYSPGVPHSYEQYF. The sequenced CDR3 bases are TGTGCCAGCAGTTACTCTCCGGGGGTCCCCCACTCCTACGAG.

In its sample, this clone was seen many times. The CDR3 is cut off 3 residues early in the read; its end comes from the germline J gene. J is TRBJ1-1 and V is TRBV5-6, with TRBD1 as a possible D gene (6 bases). The CDR3 is made up of 15 amino acids. Deletions cut 0 bases from V and 0 bases from J, with 9 bases between. The V gene's germline CDR1 is SGHDT and CDR2 YYEEEE. CDR3 amino acids: CASSLAGEMNTEAFF. Partial CDR3 DNA: TGTGCCAGCAGCTTGGCAGGGGAAATGAACACTGAA.

This clone was seen a few times. The read ends 3 residues early relative to the CDR3; the germline J gene fills the gap. V gene TRBV6-1 combines with J gene TRBJ2-3; D gene uncertain. The CDR3 spans 15 residues. Between the trimmed V and J ends, which lost 1 base and 4 bases, there was a span of 12 bases. Germline V gene lookup returns CDR1 MNHNS and CDR2 SASEGT. Incomplete CDR3 DNA: TGTGCCAGCAGTGAAGGTCGGAAGGGTTCAGATACG. It yields the protein CASSEGRKGSDT. The whole CDR3 sequence is CASSEGRKGSDTQYF.

About this clone: The CDR3 end lies 3 residues beyond the end of the read and is filled in from the germline J gene. V gene TRBV20-1 combines with J gene TRBJ2-3; D is perhaps TRBD1 or TRBD2 (5 bases each). Germline V lookup: CDR1 DFQATT, CDR2 SNEGSKA (reference sequence). The CDR3 has 16 amino acids. Trimming took off 6 bases at V and 5 bases at J, with 24 bases between the two ends. CDR3: CSATRLRGEVEDTQYF. The sequenced CDR3 bases are TGCAGTGCCACTCGGTTGAGGGGAGAGGTCGAAGATACG.

About this clone: The read terminates 3 residues ahead of where the CDR3 ends, so the germline J gene completes it. The chain links TRBV19 to TRBJ1-3, with D possibly being TRBD1 (5 bases). Trimming pared 9 bases from V and 1 base from J, leaving 16 bases between. The germline CDR1 and CDR2 sequences are LNHDA and SQIVND (reference sequence). CDR3 length: 15 residues. CDR3 in amino acids: CASRSMDNSGNTIYF. CDR3 DNA (partial): TGTGCCAGCCGAAGTATGGACAATTCTGGAAACACC.

Of note for this clone: Read coverage stops 3 residues before the CDR3 terminus; the germline J gene supplies the remainder. The genes are TRBV18 and TRBJ1-5, with unresolved D. CDR1 is KGHSH, CDR2 LQKENI, per germline. The CDR3 is made up of 18 amino acids. V lost 4 bases and J lost 0, with 19 bases in between. The sequenced CDR3 bases are TGTGCCAGCTCACAACAAAGAGGCGGCCCTAATAGCAATCAGCCC. This encodes CASSQQRGGPNSNQP. The full-length CDR3 reads as CASSQQRGGPNSNQPQHF. The variable domain in full, with the rest retrieved from reference TRBV18 and TRBJ1-5, is NAGVMQNPRHLVRRRGQEARLRCSPMKGHSHVYWYRQLPEEGLKFMVYLQKENIIDESGMPKERFSAEFPKEGPSILRIQQVVRGDSAAYFCASSQQRGGPNSNQPQHFGDGTRLSIL.

There are many counts of this clone. The read falls 3 residues short of the CDR3 end, and the missing part is taken from the germline J gene. The chain is built from TRBV7-2 and TRBJ2-3; 12 bases agree with TRBD2. Germline CDR1 reads SGHTA; CDR2 reads FQGNSA. J was trimmed by 6 bases and V by 4 bases; bases with no gene match: 2. There are 14 residues in the CDR3. CDR3 sequence reads: CASSSGTSGDTQYF. The part of the CDR3 DNA that was read is TGTGCCAGCAGCTCCGGGACTAGCGGGGATACG.

In its sample, this clone ranks as medium-sized. CDR3 DNA (partial): TGCAGTGCTAGAAGCAGGGCAGGACAGCCC. Amino acids: CSARSRAGQP. The complete CDR3 protein is CSARSRAGQPQHF. This chain connects TRBV20-1 to TRBJ1-5, with D maybe TRBD1 (5 bases). The CDR3 end is not reached by the read, which stops 3 residues before it; the germline J gene fills it in. CDR3 length: 13 amino acids. From germline, CDR1 is DFQATT and CDR2 SNEGSKA (reference sequence). V lost 2 bases to trimming and J lost 7 bases, with 12 bases between them.

This clone was counted between two and nine times. The observed sequence ends 3 residues before the CDR3 terminus, with the missing tail filled in from the germline J gene. The gene calls are TRBV5-1 and TRBJ1-4; D unresolved. The V and J ends lost 4 bases and 1 base respectively, with 8 bases between them. There are 14 residues in the CDR3. CDR1 is SGHRS, CDR2 YFSETQ, per germline. CDR3 DNA (partial): TGCGCCAGCAGCGTGGATATAACTAATGAAAAA. This codes for CASSVDITNEK. The whole CDR3 protein is CASSVDITNEKLFF.

This clone occurred a few times. The read ends 3 residues early relative to the CDR3; the germline J gene fills the gap. The V and J genes are TRBV6-2 or TRBV6-3 and TRBJ2-7; 8 nucleotides match TRBD2. The V gene end was trimmed by 6 bases and the J gene end by 0 bases; junction bases not matched to a gene: 7. Per germline, CDR1 MNHEY and CDR2 SVGEGT. The CDR3 extends over 15 amino acids. The CDR3 protein is CASSPSGRSSYEQYF. CDR3 bases read: TGTGCCAGCAGCCCTAGCGGGCGCAGCTCCTACGAG.

This clone was recorded a few times. The CDR3 here is CASSSAIVSGNTIYF. The CDR3 DNA, read in part, is TGTGCCAGCTCATCTGCGATCGTCTCTGGAAACACC. V usage is TRBV18 and J usage is TRBJ1-3; no definite D call. The read comes to an end 3 residues before the CDR3 does, leaving the germline J gene to fill in the end. Trimming took 5 bases from V and 0 from J, leaving 11 bases between them. This CDR3 has 15 amino acids. Germline-derived CDR1 and CDR2 are KGHSH and LQKENI.

With respect to this clone: From the germline J gene comes the end of the CDR3, since the read stops 3 residues before it. The chain combines TRBV7-9 with TRBJ1-4; D is uncertain. This CDR3 is 13 amino acids long. CDR1 and CDR2 (germline): SEHNR, FQNEAQ (reference sequence). The CDR3: CASSLEFFGKLFF. CDR3 DNA, as far as it was read: TGTGCCAGCAGCTTAGAGTTTTTCGGGAAA.

This clone was counted only a few times. The read is 3 residues too short to cover the CDR3 end, so that end is filled in from the germline J gene. V usage is TRBV6-1 and J usage is TRBJ2-1; D might be TRBD2 (7 bases). The CDR3 totals 16 residues. Germline-derived CDR1 and CDR2 are MNHNS and SASEGT. The V end lost 4 bases, the J end lost 4 bases, and 17 bases lay between the germline ends. The covered CDR3 bases are TGTGCCAGCAGTGTACGGGGGGCCCCGCTGTACAATGAG. It codes for CASSVRGAPLYNE. The full CDR3 protein is CASSVRGAPLYNEQFF.

About this clone itself: The read terminates 3 residues ahead of where the CDR3 ends, so the germline J gene completes it. The chain employs TRBV5-1 and TRBJ1-3; D is ambiguous. The CDR3 is made up of 15 amino acids. Germline V gives CDR1 SGHRS, CDR2 YFSETQ. The V end was cut by 0 bases, the J end by 0 bases, with 7 bases between. The sequenced CDR3 bases are TGCGCCAGCAGCTTGGTTCAGTCCTCTGGAAACACC. Amino acids: CASSLVQSSGNT. The CDR3 reads in full as CASSLVQSSGNTIYF.

This clone was counted ten times or more. The read halts 3 residues ahead of the CDR3 end, with the missing end drawn from the germline J gene. The V gene is TRBV7-2, the J gene TRBJ2-5, with D possibly matching TRBD2 (6 bases). The V and J ends lost 0 bases and 5 bases respectively, with 10 bases between them. Germline CDR1 and CDR2: SGHTA and FQGNSA. The CDR3 runs 14 residues. CDR3 protein: CASSLAGTSETQYF. The DNA read from the CDR3 is TGTGCCAGCAGCTTAGCCGGGACTTCGGAGACC.

Details on this clone: The CDR3 end falls 3 residues outside the read, so it is completed with the germline J gene. The V call is TRBV18, the J call TRBJ2-7; D is perhaps TRBD1 (5 bases). Germline V CDR1 and CDR2: KGHSH, LQKENI. This CDR3 comprises 15 residues. The ends were cut back, 4 bases at V and 3 bases at J, with 16 bases in the middle. The CDR3 reads CASSLATGSGYEQYF. CDR3 bases read: TGTGCCAGCTCACTTGCAACAGGCTCCGGCTACGAG.

This clone was detected ten times or more. Sequencing ends 3 residues short of the CDR3 end; the germline J gene provides the rest. This chain links TRBV7-3 with TRBJ2-6; 11 nucleotides align to TRBD1. Germline V CDR1 and CDR2: SGHTA, FQGTGA. V dropped 5 bases and J dropped 0; count of bases not matched to a gene: 6. This CDR3 contains 18 residues. Here the CDR3 reads CASSPWGTGGSGANVLTF. The CDR3 bases that were read are TGTGCCAGCAGCCCATGGGGGACAGGGGGCTCTGGGGCCAACGTC.